This record concerns one TCR beta chain sequence. Its antigen is not identified. Between the trimmed V and J ends, which lost 8 bases and 9 bases, there was a span of 17 bases. The CDR3 loop spans 13 amino acids. Germline CDR1 is MNHNS and CDR2 is SASEGT. This sample is part of a study of a mutant IDH1 vaccine in newly diagnosed glioma. The time point was: week 35, safety follow-up. Topical imiquimod was applied with each vaccine dose, which held 300 ug of mutant IDH1 20-mer peptide. The assay was immunoSEQ multiplex PCR, and TCRdb's table has in-frame clones only and misses some. The sample has about 32,000 clones, 81% seen once.

The sequenced sample was PBMCs, obtained from a glioma patient whose treatment included an IDH1 peptide vaccine. The sequence derives from a man aged 25-40 years with glioma. The genes are TRBV6-1 and TRBJ2-4; the D is unclear. The CDR3 region has the DNA TGTGCCAGCCAAATGACCCGGGTGGCCATTCAGTACTTC. Protein product: CASQMTRVAIQYF.